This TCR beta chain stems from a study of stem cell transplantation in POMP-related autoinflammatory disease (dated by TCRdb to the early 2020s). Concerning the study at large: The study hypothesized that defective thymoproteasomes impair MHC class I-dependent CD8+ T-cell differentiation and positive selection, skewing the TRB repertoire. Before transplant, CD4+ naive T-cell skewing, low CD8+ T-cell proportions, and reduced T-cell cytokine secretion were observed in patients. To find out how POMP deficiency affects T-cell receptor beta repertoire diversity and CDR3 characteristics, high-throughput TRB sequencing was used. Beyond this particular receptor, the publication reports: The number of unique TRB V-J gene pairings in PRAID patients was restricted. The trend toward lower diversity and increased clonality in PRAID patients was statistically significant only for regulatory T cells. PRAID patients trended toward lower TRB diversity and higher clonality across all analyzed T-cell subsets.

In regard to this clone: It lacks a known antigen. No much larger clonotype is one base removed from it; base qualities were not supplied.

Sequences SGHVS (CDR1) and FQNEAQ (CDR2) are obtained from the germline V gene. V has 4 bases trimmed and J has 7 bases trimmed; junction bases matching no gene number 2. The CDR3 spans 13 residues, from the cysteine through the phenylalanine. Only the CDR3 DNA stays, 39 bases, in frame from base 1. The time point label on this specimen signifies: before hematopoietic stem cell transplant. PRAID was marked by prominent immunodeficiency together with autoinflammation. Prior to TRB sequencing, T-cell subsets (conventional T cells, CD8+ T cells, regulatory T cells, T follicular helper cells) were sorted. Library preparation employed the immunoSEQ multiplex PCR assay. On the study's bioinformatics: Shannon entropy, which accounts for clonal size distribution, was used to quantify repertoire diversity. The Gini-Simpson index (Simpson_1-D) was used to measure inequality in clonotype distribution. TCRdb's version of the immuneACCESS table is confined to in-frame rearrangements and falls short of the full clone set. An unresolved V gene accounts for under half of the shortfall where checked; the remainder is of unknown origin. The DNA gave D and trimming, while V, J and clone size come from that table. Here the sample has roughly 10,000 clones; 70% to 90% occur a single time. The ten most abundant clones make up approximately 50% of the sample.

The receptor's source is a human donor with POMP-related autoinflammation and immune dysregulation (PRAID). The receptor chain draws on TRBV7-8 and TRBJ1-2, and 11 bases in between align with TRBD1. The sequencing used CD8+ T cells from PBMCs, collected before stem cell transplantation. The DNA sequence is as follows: TGTGCCAGCAGCTCCGGGACAGGGGGTGGCTACACCTTC. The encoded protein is CASSSGTGGGYTF. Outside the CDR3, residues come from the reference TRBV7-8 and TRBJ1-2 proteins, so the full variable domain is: GAGVSQSPRYKVAKRGQDVALRCDPISGHVSLFWYQQALGQGPEFLTYFQNEAQLDKSGLPSDRFFAERPEGSVSTLKIQRTQQEDSAVYLCASSSGTGGGYTFGSGTRLTVV.